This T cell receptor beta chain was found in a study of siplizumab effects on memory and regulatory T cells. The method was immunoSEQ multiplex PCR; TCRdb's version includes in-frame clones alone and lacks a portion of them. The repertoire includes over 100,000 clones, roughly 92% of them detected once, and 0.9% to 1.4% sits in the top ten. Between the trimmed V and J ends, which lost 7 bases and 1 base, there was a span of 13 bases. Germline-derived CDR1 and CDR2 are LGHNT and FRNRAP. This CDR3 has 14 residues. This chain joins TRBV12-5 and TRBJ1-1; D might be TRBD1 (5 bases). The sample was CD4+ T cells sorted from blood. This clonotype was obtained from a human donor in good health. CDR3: CASAPGGWNTEAFF. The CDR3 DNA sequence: TGTGCTAGTGCCCCCGGGGGATGGAACACTGAAGCTTTCTTT.